Listed below are T cell receptor beta chains from one sample, sequenced in a study of blood T cell repertoires in COVID-19. The repertoire was sequenced with immunoSEQ multiplex PCR; TCRdb's copy has only in-frame clones and lacks some. The repertoire includes some 190,000 clones, about nine tenths of them detected once, and roughly 1.6% sits in the top ten. Sequencing used peripheral blood. These receptors were collected from a man younger than 35 with active or convalescent COVID-19. The CDR3 runs from the conserved cysteine through the conserved F or W.

V	length	J	CDR3
TRBV7-2	14	TRBJ2-5	CASSPRGLGGTQYF
TRBV29-1	13	TRBJ2-7	CSVGPTGFDEQYF
TRBV6-1	16	TRBJ2-1	CASSEFGLGSYNEQFF
TRBV19	15	TRBJ1-2	CASSTEGETAYGYTF
TRBV6-5	15	TRBJ2-2	CASSWASGGPGELFF
TRBV4-1	16	TRBJ1-6	CASSQGTGIYNSPLHF
TRBV18	16	TRBJ1-1	CASSPRGQIMNTEAFF
TRBV5-6	13	TRBJ1-2	CASTIDRSYGYTF
TRBV11-1	14	TRBJ1-2	CASSSRTGNYGYTF
TRBV7-2	15	TRBJ1-4	CASSSPHRADEKLFF
TRBV7-2	16	TRBJ2-3	CASGPAGGPYTDTQYF
TRBV6-2/TRBV6-3	14	TRBJ2-7	CASSRPGQGGEQYF
TRBV5-5	15	TRBJ1-5	CASSLRGADSQPQHF
TRBV19	15	TRBJ2-1	CASSWSSGRYNEQFF
TRBV20-1	13	TRBJ1-6	CSASFRGNSPLHF
TRBV12-3/TRBV12-4	13	TRBJ2-7	CASTPRDRREQYF
TRBV5-1	14	TRBJ1-3	CASPIGGPGNTIYF
TRBV5-1	17	TRBJ1-3	CASSLGGPRGAGNTIYF
TRBV27	18	TRBJ2-3	CASSLNRGIPQFTDTQYF
TRBV7-2	17	TRBJ2-7	CASSLGLKMGGSLEEYF
TRBV6-2/TRBV6-3	16	TRBJ2-7	CASSPASAESSYEQYF
TRBV9	12	TRBJ2-3	CASSAQADTQYF
TRBV29-1	13	TRBJ1-1	CSVRVSWGTEAFF
TRBV5-1	14	TRBJ2-1	CASSLEPGWGEQFF
TRBV2	13	TRBJ2-1	CASAPTSVNEQFF
TRBV19	13	TRBJ1-2	CASSSTGTAGYTF
TRBV7-8	15	TRBJ1-5	CASSLADSSNQPQHF
TRBV29-1	11	TRBJ1-1	CSARTGLEAFF
TRBV5-6	13	TRBJ1-1	CASSFGRATEAFF
TRBV4-1	15	TRBJ1-2	CASSQGQETNYGYTF